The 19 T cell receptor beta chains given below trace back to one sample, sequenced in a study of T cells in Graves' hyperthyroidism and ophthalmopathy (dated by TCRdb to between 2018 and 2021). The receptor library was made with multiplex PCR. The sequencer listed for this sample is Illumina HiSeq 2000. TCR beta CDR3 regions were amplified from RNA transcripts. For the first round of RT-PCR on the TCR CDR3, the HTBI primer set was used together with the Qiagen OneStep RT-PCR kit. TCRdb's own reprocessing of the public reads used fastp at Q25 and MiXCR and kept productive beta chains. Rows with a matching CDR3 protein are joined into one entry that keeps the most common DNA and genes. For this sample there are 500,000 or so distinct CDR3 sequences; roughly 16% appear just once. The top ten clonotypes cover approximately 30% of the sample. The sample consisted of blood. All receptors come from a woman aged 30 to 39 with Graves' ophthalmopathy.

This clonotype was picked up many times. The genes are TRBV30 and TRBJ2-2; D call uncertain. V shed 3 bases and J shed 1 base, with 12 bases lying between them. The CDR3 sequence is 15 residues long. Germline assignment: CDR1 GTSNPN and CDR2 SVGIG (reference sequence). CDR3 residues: CAWSWANQNTGELFF. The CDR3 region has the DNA TGTGCCTGGAGCTGGGCCAACCAGAACACCGGGGAGCTGTTTTTT.

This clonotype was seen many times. CDR3 sequence reads: CASSLGPPTYEQYF. DNA for the CDR3: TGTGCCAGCAGTTTAGGGCCCCCTACCTACGAGCAGTACTTC. The chain joins TRBV28 to TRBJ2-7; D call uncertain. CDR3 size: 14 residues. The germline V and J ends were trimmed by 2 bases and 2 bases, with 10 bases remaining between them. Germline CDR1 reads MDHEN; CDR2 reads SYDVKM.

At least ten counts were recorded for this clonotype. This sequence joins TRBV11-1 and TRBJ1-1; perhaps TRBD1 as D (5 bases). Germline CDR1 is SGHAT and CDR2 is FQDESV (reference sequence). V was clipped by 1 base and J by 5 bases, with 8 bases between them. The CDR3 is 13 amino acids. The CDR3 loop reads CASSLEGRTEAFF. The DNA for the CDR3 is TGTGCCAGCAGCTTAGAGGGGCGGACTGAAGCTTTCTTT.

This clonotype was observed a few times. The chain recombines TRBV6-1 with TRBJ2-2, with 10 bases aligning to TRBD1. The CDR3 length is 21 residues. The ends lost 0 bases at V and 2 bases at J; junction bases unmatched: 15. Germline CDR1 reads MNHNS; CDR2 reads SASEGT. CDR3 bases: TGTGCCAGCAGTGAAGCGTTCACTTACTGGACAGGGGGTTTTAACACCGGGGAGCTGTTTTTT. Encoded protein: CASSEAFTYWTGGFNTGELFF.

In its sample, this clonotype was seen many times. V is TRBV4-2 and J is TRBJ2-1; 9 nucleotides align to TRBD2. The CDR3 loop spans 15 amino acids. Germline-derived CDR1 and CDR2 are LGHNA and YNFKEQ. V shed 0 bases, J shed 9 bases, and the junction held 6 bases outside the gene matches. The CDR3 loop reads CASSQDIAGVSEQFF. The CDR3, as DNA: TGTGCCAGCAGCCAAGATATAGCGGGAGTGTCTGAGCAGTTCTTC.

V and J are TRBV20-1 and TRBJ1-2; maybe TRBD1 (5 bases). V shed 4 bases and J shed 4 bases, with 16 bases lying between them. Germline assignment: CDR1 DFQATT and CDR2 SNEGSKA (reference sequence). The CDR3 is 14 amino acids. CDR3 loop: CSATGGEVGYGYTF. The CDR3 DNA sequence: TGCAGTGCTACCGGGGGGGAGGTTGGCTATGGCTACACCTTC.

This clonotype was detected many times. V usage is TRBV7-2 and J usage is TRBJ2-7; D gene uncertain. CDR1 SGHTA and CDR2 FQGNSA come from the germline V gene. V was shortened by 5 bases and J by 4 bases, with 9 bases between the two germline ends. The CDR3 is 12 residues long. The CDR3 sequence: CASSEDRYEQYF. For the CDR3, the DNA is TGTGCCAGCAGCGAAGACCGTTACGAGCAGTACTTC.

CDR3 sequence reads: CATSLTSGRATNTGELFF. CDR3 nucleotide sequence: TGTGCCACCTCCCTTACTAGCGGGAGGGCCACGAACACCGGGGAGCTGTTTTTT. The chain employs TRBV10-3 and TRBJ2-2; 13 bases are shared with TRBD2. This CDR3 is built from 18 residues. CDR1 is ENHRY and CDR2 is SYGVKD in the germline V gene. V lost 10 bases, J lost 0 bases, and 11 bases stayed unmatched.

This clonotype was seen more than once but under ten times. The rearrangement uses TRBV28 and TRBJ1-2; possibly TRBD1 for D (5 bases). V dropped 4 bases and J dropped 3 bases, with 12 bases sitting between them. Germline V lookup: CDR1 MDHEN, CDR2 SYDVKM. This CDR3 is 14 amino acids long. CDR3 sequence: CASSWTGTDYGYTF. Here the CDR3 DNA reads TGTGCCAGCAGTTGGACCGGGACGGACTATGGCTACACCTTC.

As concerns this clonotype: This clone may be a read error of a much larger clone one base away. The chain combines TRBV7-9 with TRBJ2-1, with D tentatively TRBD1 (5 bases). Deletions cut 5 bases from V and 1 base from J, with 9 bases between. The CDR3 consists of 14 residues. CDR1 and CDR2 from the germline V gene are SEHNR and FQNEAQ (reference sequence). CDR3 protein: CASSPNRSYNEQFF. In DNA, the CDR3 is TGTGCCAGCAGCCCCAACAGGTCCTACAATGAGCAGTTCTTC. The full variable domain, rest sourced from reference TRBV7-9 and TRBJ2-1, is DTGVSQNPRHKITKRGQNVTFRCDPISEHNRLYWYRQTLGQGPEFLTYFQNEAQLEKSRLLSDRFSAERPKGSFSTLEIQRTEQGDSAMYLCASSPNRSYNEQFFGPGTRLTVL.

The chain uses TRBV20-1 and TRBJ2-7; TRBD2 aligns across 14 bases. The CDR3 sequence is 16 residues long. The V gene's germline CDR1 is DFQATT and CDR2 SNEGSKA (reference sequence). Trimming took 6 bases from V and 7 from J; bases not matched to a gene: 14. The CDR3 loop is CSAGTGTSGSLVEQYF. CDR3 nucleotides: TGCAGTGCGGGGACCGGGACTAGCGGGAGTCTAGTAGAGCAGTACTTC.

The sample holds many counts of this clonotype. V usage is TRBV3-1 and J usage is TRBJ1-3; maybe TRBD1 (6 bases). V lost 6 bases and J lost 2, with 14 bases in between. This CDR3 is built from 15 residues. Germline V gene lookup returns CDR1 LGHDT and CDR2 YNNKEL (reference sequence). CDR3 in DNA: TGTGCCAGCAGTGGCAGGGGTCCCCCTGGAAACACCATATATTTT. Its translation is CASSGRGPPGNTIYF.

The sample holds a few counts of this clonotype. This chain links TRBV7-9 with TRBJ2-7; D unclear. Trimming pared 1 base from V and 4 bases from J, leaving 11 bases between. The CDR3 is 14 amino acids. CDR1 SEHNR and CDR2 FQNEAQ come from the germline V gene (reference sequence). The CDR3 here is CASSLEDSLYEQYF. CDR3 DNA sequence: TGTGCCAGCAGCTTAGAAGACTCCCTTTACGAGCAGTACTTC.

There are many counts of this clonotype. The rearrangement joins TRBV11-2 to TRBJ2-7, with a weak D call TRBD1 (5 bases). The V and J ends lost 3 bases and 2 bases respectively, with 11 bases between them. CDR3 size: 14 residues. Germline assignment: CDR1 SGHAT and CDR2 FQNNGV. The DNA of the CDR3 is TGTGCCAGCAGCTTTTTGGACAAGACCTACGAGCAGTACTTC. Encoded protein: CASSFLDKTYEQYF. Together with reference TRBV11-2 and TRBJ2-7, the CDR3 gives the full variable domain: EAGVAQSPRYKIIEKRQSVAFWCNPISGHATLYWYQQILGQGPKLLIQFQNNGVVDDSQLPKDRFSAERLKGVDSTLKIQPAKLEDSAVYLCASSFLDKTYEQYFGPGTRLTVT.

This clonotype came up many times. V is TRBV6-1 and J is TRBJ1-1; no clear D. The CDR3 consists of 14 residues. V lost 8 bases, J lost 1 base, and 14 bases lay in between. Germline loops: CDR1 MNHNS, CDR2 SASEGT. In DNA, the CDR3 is TGTGCCAGCTATCTATACGAGCGGAACACTGAAGCTTTCTTT. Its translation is CASYLYERNTEAFF.

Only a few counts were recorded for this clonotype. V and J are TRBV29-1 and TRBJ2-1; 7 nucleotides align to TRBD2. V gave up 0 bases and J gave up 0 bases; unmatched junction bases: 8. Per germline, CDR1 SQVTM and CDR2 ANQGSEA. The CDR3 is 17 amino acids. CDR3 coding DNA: TGCAGCGTTGAAGATCAGGTGGGAGGGAGCTCCTACAATGAGCAGTTCTTC. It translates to CSVEDQVGGSSYNEQFF.

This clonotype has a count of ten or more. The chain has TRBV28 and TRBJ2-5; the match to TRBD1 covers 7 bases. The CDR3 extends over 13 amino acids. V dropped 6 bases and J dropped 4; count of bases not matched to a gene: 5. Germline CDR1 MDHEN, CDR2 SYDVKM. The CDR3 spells CASRAGTVETQYF. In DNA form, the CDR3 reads TGTGCCAGCAGGGCCGGGACAGTAGAGACCCAGTACTTC.

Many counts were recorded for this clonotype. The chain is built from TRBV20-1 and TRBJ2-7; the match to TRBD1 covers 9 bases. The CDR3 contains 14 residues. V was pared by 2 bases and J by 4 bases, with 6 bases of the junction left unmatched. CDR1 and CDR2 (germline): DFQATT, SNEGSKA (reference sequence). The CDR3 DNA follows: TGCAGTGCTAGACGCCAGGACAGGGGATACGAGCAGTACTTC. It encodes CSARRQDRGYEQYF.

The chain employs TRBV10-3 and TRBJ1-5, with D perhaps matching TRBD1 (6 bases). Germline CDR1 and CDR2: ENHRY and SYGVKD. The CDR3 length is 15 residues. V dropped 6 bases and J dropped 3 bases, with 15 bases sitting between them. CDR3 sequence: CAISFGTGHNQPQHF. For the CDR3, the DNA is TGTGCCATCAGCTTTGGGACGGGACACAATCAGCCCCAGCATTTT.